This entry lists 5 T cell receptor beta chains sequenced from one sample in a study of cytomegalovirus exposure and HLA in healthy donors. PCR involved 60 Vbeta and 13 Jbeta primers. Using immunoSEQ multiplex PCR, the repertoire was profiled, and TCRdb retains in-frame clones only, with some absent. The sample yields approximately 59,000 clones, about 63% seen once. Material: PBMCs. Source of these receptors: a middle-aged man in good health and CMV-seropositive.

The genes are TRBV9 and TRBJ2-1, with D possibly being TRBD2 (6 bases). CDR1 SGDLS and CDR2 YYNGEE come from the germline V gene. The V and J ends lost 0 bases and 0 bases respectively, with 13 bases between them. The CDR3 runs 17 residues. The CDR3 DNA reads as TGTGCCAGCAGCGTAGCTGACGGGAGACTCTCCTACAATGAGCAGTTCTTC. It encodes CASSVADGRLSYNEQFF. Using reference TRBV9 and TRBJ2-1 for the parts outside the CDR3, the full variable domain is DSGVTQTPKHLITATGQRVTLRCSPRSGDLSVYWYQQSLDQGLQFLIQYYNGEERAKGNILERFSAQQFPDLHSELNLSSLELGDSALYFCASSVADGRLSYNEQFFGPGTRLTVL.

V is TRBV9 and J is TRBJ2-7, with D maybe TRBD2 (5 bases). The CDR3 covers 17 residues. Trimming left V 4 bases short and J 4 bases short, with 24 bases between. CDR1 is SGDLS and CDR2 is YYNGEE in the germline V gene. The CDR3 nucleotides are TGTGCCAGCAGCCCCGTCCGGGGAAGTCAGGTGGGGTACGAGCAGTACTTC. This sequence encodes CASSPVRGSQVGYEQYF. The whole variable domain, remainder taken from reference TRBV9 and TRBJ2-7, is DSGVTQTPKHLITATGQRVTLRCSPRSGDLSVYWYQQSLDQGLQFLIQYYNGEERAKGNILERFSAQQFPDLHSELNLSSLELGDSALYFCASSPVRGSQVGYEQYFGPGTRLTVT.

The V call is TRBV2, the J call TRBJ1-3, with a possible D match to TRBD1 (6 bases). Trimming took off 3 bases at V and 3 bases at J, with 12 bases between the two ends. CDR1 is SNHLY, CDR2 FYNNEI, per germline. This CDR3 is built from 15 residues. DNA of the CDR3: TGTGCCAGCAGTGATGGACAGTCTATTGGAAACACCATATATTTT. Its translation is CASSDGQSIGNTIYF.

The chain employs TRBV11-3 and TRBJ2-3; D is ambiguous. V was cut by 6 bases and J by 2 bases, with 6 bases left in between. CDR1 SGHNT and CDR2 YENEEA come from the germline V gene. This CDR3 has 12 amino acids. The CDR3 coding sequence is TGTGCCAGCAGAACTACCACAGATACGCAGTATTTT. Translating it yields CASRTTTDTQYF.

The rearrangement joins TRBV13 to TRBJ1-2; the D is unclear. The germline V gene encodes CDR1 PRHDT and CDR2 FYEKMQ (reference sequence). The CDR3 extends over 14 amino acids. With 6 bases removed from V and 4 bases from J, the gap between germline ends came to 15 bases. CDR3 sequence reads: CASSFKAGSYGYTF. CDR3 DNA sequence: TGTGCCAGCAGTTTCAAGGCGGGGAGCTATGGCTACACCTTC.